One T cell receptor (beta chain) is described in this entry. Its target antigen remains unknown. Base qualities are not at hand, and no much larger clone is one base apart. TCR CDR3 regions were amplified from genomic DNA by multiplex PCR using the deep immunoSEQ assay. Extracted genomic DNA from each cell subset was distributed evenly across all wells of several immunoSEQ 96-well plates, and each plate was treated as a replicate. Each replicate PCR for sorted subsets received approximately 220 ng genomic DNA, equal to about 30,000 T cell genomes. Purified libraries were measured with a Qubit 3.0 fluorometer, size-checked on a Bioanalyzer 2100, and measured again with the KAPA Library Quantification kit. Every immunoSEQ 96-well plate was sequenced on a dedicated single-read 150-cycle Illumina NextSeq 550 flow cell. In the original analysis: The immunoSEQ output contained only junctional sequences without quality scores, so filtering could not match that applied to full-length reads. Sequences were annotated with PyIR, a Python wrapper for IgBLAST v1.9, using IMGT germline references to assign V/J genes and CDR3. Reads with weak V/J assignments (E-value above 1e-6), missing CDR3, stop codons, out-of-frame junctions, or ambiguous translated residues were removed. V3J clonotypes were defined as sequences sharing the same inferred V gene, J gene, and CDR3 amino acid sequence. Percentage overlap between repertoires was calculated by dividing the number of shared unique clonotypes by the size of the smaller repertoire. Three approaches were used to assess repertoire richness: RTK rarefaction, the Chao1 estimator, and Recon v2.1 estimates of unobserved clonotypes. Generation probabilities were computed with OLGA for all TCRbeta clonotypes obtained by the gDNA method from four donors. The immuneACCESS repertoire file appears here via TCRdb, limited to in-frame rearrangements. These files lack a portion of the clones; in checked studies, under half of the deficit traces to unresolved V genes, and the cause of the others is not known. V, J and clone size reflect that table, while D and trimming were determined from the DNA. This sample is represented by roughly 2.4 million clones; approximately 94% of them were singletons. The top ten clones comprise less than 0.15% of the sample.

The sample is drawn from a study of shared clonotypes between healthy human individuals (dated by TCRdb to between 2020 and 2021). Regarding the complete study: The cohort included a few men and a couple of women between 18 and 49 years of age. Per donor, three plates each were used for CD4 naive and CD4 memory, two for CD8 naive, and one for CD8 memory. To estimate repertoire size and how much clonotypes are shared between individuals, the study performed deep sequencing of blood TCR repertoires from 4 to 6 healthy adults. Different laboratories and diverse techniques were used to prepare libraries and sequence TCR repertoires, to increase sequencing depth and limit assay-specific biases. Each donor's leukapheresis produced roughly between roughly 0.85 and 9.5 billion PBMCs.

Here is what the overall study found, with its caveats: Pairwise subsampling led to the expectation that sequencing depth would affect the degree of clonotype sharing among donors. Naive subsets generally had larger estimated clonotype richness than memory subsets did. Only blood was sampled, and tissue TCR repertoires likely differ from those in blood. Compared with non-shared clonotypes, clonotypes shared by all four sorted-subset donors had higher generation probabilities. Because the study included only a small number of donors, the genetic and exposure-history diversity represented was limited. When four donors were compared, the shared fraction of clonotypes was about 5% for naive CD4, around 4% for naive CD8, about 2.4% for memory CD4, and 0.35% to 0.5% for memory CD8. Even with the large sequencing depth, rarefaction of the sorted-subset datasets indicated that sequencing was incomplete.

Trimming removed 3 bases from V and 2 bases from J, leaving 14 bases between the germline ends. The germline V gene encodes CDR1 SGHAT and CDR2 FQNNGV. The CDR3 runs 15 amino acids, cysteine and phenylalanine included. Solely the CDR3 DNA is kept, with 45 bases framed from the first base. The donors were healthy, HIV-negative adults who had no recently reported acute infections or vaccinations. Every donor was a Caucasian adult residing in Nashville, Tennessee, USA. CD4+ T cells were enriched by magnetic negative selection, after which naive cells were positively selected on CD45RA and the negative fraction was taken as the memory subset. Blood was obtained by leukapheresis, after which PBMCs were separated by Ficoll-Histopaque density gradient centrifugation and cryopreserved in liquid nitrogen vapor phase. Purity and quantity of every magnetically sorted T cell population were checked by analytical flow cytometry. Genomic DNA was isolated from every sorted fraction and measured by UV absorbance on a Nanodrop 2000c.

The specimen sequenced was naive CD4+ T cells sorted from blood. The cell subset or site label, read with the paper, signifies: CD45RA+ positively selected. The sequence joins TRBV11-2 to TRBJ2-7; the D segment is perhaps TRBD1 or TRBD2, each sharing 5 matched bases. The TCR comes from a young man in good health. In nucleotides, the sequence is TGTGCCAGCAGCTTGGCCGGGACCCCGGCCTACGAGCAGTACTTC. Its amino acids are CASSLAGTPAYEQYF.